The clone carrying this T cell receptor (beta chain) was seen repeatedly, ten times or more. The antigen is unknown. J lost 4 bases, V lost 4 bases, and 11 bases had no gene match. The CDR3 runs to 17 residues. Germline values: CDR1 SQVTM, CDR2 ANQGSEA. TCRdb fed the 5' RACE reads into MiXCR, producing one record per CDR3 protein. The table lists 35,000 to 45,000 distinct CDR3 sequences, roughly 11% of them singletons. This sample is part of a study of CD8 T cells in ankylosing spondylitis. Notes on the study in general: Reactive arthritis synovial fluid and blood were previously reported to contain some motif variants. Made up of fewer than 10 highly homologous variants, a TCR beta motif appeared characteristic of ankylosing spondylitis blood.

The sequence came from a male donor with ankylosing spondylitis or in good health (not recorded which). Material: blood, either unsorted or a sorted T cell fraction (not recorded which). This chain joins TRBV29-1 and TRBJ2-6; 9 bases line up with TRBD1. The CDR3 region has the DNA TGCAGCGTTGGGAGGGGGGACAGGGATTTGGGGGCCAACGTCCTGACTTTC. This gives the protein CSVGRGDRDLGANVLTF.